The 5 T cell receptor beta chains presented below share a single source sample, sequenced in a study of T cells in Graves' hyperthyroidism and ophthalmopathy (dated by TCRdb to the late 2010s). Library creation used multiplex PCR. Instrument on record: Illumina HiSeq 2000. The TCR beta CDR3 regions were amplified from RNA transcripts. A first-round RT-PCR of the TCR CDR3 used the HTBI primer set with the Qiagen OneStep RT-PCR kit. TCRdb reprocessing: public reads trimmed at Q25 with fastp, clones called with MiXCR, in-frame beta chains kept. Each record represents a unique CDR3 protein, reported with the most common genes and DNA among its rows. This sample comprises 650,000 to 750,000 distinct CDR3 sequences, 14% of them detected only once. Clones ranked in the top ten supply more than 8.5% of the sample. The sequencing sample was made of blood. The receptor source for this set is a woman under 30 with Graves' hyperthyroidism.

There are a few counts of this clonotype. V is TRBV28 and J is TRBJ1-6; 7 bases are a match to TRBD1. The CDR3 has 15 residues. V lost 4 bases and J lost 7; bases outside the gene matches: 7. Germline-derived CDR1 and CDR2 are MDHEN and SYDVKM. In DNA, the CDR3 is TGTGCCAGCAGTTACGAGGGGGCGCCGAATTCACCCCTCCACTTT. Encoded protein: CASSYEGAPNSPLHF.

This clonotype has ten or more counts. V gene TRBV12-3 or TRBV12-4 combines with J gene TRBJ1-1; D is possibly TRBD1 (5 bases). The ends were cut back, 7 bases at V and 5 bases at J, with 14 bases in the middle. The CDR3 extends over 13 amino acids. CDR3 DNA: TGTGCCAGCAAGCCGGGGGGTGGTACTGAAGCTTTCTTT. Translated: CASKPGGGTEAFF.

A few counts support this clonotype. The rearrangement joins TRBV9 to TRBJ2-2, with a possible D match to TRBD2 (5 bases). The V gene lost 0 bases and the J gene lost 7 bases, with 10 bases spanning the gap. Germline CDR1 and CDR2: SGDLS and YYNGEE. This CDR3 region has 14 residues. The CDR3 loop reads CASSVELVNGELFF. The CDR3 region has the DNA TGTGCCAGCAGCGTAGAACTAGTCAACGGGGAGCTGTTTTTT.

The CDR3 loop reads CASGLVGRGLIGDTEAFF. The CDR3 DNA is TGTGCTAGTGGTTTGGTAGGCAGGGGCCTTATCGGCGACACTGAAGCTTTCTTT. This chain uses TRBV12-5 with TRBJ1-1; TRBD1 is a possible D gene (6 bases). CDR1 and CDR2 from the germline V gene are LGHNT and FRNRAP. The ends were cut back, 0 bases at V and 3 bases at J, with 20 bases in the middle. The CDR3 has 18 amino acids.

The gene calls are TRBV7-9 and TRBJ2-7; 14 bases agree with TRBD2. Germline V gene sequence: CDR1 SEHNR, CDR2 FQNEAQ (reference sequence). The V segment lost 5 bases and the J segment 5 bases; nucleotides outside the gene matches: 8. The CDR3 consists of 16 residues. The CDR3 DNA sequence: TGTGCCAGCAGCGGGGGACTAGCGGGAGTCGAGGACGAGCAGTACTTC. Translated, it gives CASSGGLAGVEDEQYF.